This T cell receptor beta chain was obtained from a study of cytomegalovirus exposure and HLA in healthy donors (dated by TCRdb to about 2017). Broadly, across the study: An earlier analysis of fewer than 750 of the donors reported around 280 Gb of sequence data and 95 million to 120 million unique TCR beta sequences obtained from roughly 170 million T cells. An early release that covered some 630 HLA-typed donors contained approximately 300 gigabases of sequencing data and tens of millions of unique TCR sequences. The genetic ancestry cluster associated with self-reported Caucasian donors included approximately 85% of the 398 genotyped donors. The study aimed to test whether signatures of past pathogen exposure could be identified by cataloging public T cell receptors. The study used immunosequencing to profile the T cell repertoires of some 600 subjects and linked those repertoires to cytomegalovirus serostatus. Along with the approximately 670-subject first cohort, a separate validation cohort of more than 90 different subjects was used. To predict cytomegalovirus infection status, the study brought together high-throughput TCR immunosequencing, statistical association of individual TCRs with disease status, and machine learning. A later analysis re-examined previously published TCR beta repertoires from roughly 720 donors and added high-resolution HLA genotyping to investigate patterns of TCR occurrence. Rather than drawing on any new phenotypic data, the later analysis identified candidate immune exposures from TCR beta sequences and the way those sequences occurred across donors. An earlier analysis of 587 of the donors applied high-throughput TCR beta sequencing to assess whether each TCR beta V gene segment acted as functional or pseudogenic. Alongside the repertoire data, information on donor age, sex, ethnicity and CMV serostatus was compiled. A later genetic analysis used genome-wide SNP genotypes for about 55% of the 666 donors, treating that subset as a discovery cohort. Every repertoire in the discovery cohort had been generated on one and the same sequencing platform. HLA typing covered class I and class II loci at four-digit resolution. The number of donors typed differed by locus, with roughly 620-630 for A, B, C, DRB1 and DQB1, around 500 for DQA1, 606 for DPA1, and 472 for DPB1. About 5 DR-DQ haplotypes were handled as single units for association and clustering, since linkage in the cohort was strong. Across some 400 genotyped donors of the cohort, an average of approximately 240,000 unique TCR beta nucleotide sequences per donor were sequenced, and 15% to 20% of those sequences were non-productive. What the authors observed across the whole study: Because HLA typing was missing for some donors at each locus, association tests included only the typed subset. Immune exposure information for the cohort was limited to CMV serostatus. Linkage disequilibrium might explain the correlated functional status among segregating V segments, but an unknown experimental factor could not be excluded. Most TCR sequences were seen in very few donors, while some public TCRs were found in many individuals. In a later genetic analysis, a missense DCLRE1C variant was associated with V-gene and J-gene trimming of TCR beta chains, and the association was replicated in an independent cohort. According to a later analysis, most CMV-associated TCR beta chains appeared to be HLA-restricted, and the HLA associations seemed to be driven largely by CMV exposure. According to a later analysis, parvovirus B19, influenza, CMV and Epstein-Barr virus appeared linked to several top co-occurrence clusters. Sequencing depth was assumed to be roughly uniform across donors in the presence/absence analyses, though that assumption may not hold. A further reported finding was that TCR beta sequences accurately predicted the HLA-A and HLA-B alleles for most subjects in the first cohort. The authors suggested that the approach could potentially be generalized to other disease states and immunological phenotypes. A later analysis found that TCR association rates varied across HLA loci, with DRB1 alleles showing the most associated TCRs and HLA-C alleles the fewest. In an earlier analysis of under 600 of the donors, most TCR beta V segments were observed in productive rearrangements about 90% or about 30% of the time, broadly matching IMGT annotations. Assigning TCR associations to individual alleles was difficult when HLA alleles, especially DR and DQ, strongly co-occurred. The cohort was sequenced for TCR beta chains only, and without alpha or paired-chain data the features that could be detected were limited. A later genetic analysis reported fewer N-insertions in productive TCRs among donors in an Asian-associated ancestry cluster than the roughly 690-donor mean. The sequencing pipeline was judged likely to have produced a cluster of highly shared sequence variants as a technical artifact. Specific HLA alleles were associated with about 17,000 TCR beta sequences at a false discovery rate of 0.05 in a later analysis. The study listed around 160 TCR beta chains as associated with cytomegalovirus. A later analysis found that HLA-associated TCR beta chains were more clonally expanded and had lower generation probabilities than equally common non-associated chains. The classifier was reported to diagnose cytomegalovirus status with high specificity and sensitivity in both the original cohort and the validation cohort. Over 15 rarely observed V segments, including chromosome 9 orphons, were excluded from the earlier analysis of 550 to 700 of the donors because counts were too low. In vitro tests confirmed that a few of the cytomegalovirus-associated TCR beta chains recognize cytomegalovirus antigens.

About this clone: This receptor's antigen is unknown. Base qualities are not at hand, and no much larger clone is one base apart.

The library was obtained by the immunoSEQ multiplex PCR assay. For the multiplex PCR, a mixture combining 60 forward primers for TCR Vbeta segments and 13 reverse primers for TCR Jbeta segments was used. The CDR3 region of rearranged TCR beta genes was amplified from genomic DNA by a multiplex PCR assay. The Illumina HiSeq System was used to sequence the amplified TCR beta libraries as 87-base-pair reads. In the original analysis: Across the 700 or so repertoires, a later analysis counted 78 million or so unique TCR beta chains, roughly 11 million of which were shared by at least two donors. Raw reads were error-corrected and collapsed into unique sequences by a nearest-neighbor algorithm in which closely related sequences were merged to remove PCR and sequencing errors. V, D and J gene segments were assigned by aligning CDR3 sequences to IMGT reference sequences. For a sequence to be retained, a match of at least six nucleotides was required to both a V gene segment and a J gene segment. A rearrangement was called productive if the CDR3 had no stop codons and remained in frame with V and J, and every other rearrangement was called non-productive. CDR3 was defined by IMGT convention, running from the second conserved V-encoded cysteine to the conserved J-encoded phenylalanine. The earlier analysis of 500 to 650 of the donors excluded any sequence lacking an unambiguous match to a single V gene segment. In an earlier analysis of around 590 of the donors, a V segment was called functional when productive rearrangements were above 56.7%, and segregating when the standard deviation between donors exceeded 5%. A statistical classification framework was developed to diagnose cytomegalovirus status using the catalog of TCR beta chain sequences. V and J gene assignment, in a later analysis, came from comparing TCR nucleotide sequences with IMGT/GENE-DB human TR gene sequences. The TCRdist pipeline was used in a later analysis to assign CDR3 sequences and most-parsimonious VDJ recombination scenarios. In a later analysis, every TCR beta chain was defined by the combination of its CDR3 amino acid sequence and its V-gene family, and reads without a unique V-gene family were dropped. A later analysis removed roughly 590 highly shared, low-generation-probability nucleotide sequences to deal with suspected cross-contamination and a sequencing artifact. For each public chain, a later analysis derived a clonal expansion index from normalized ranks of inferred template counts within each repertoire. A later analysis computed generation probabilities with a VDJ recombination model fitted to out-of-frame rearrangements, and checked the results against IGoR. In a later analysis, hypergeometric tests were used to score TCR-TCR, TCR-HLA and TCR-CMV co-occurrence, with a repertoire-size bias correction applied to TCR pairs. A later analysis estimated false discovery rates by permuting HLA or CMV assignments 20 times. In a later analysis, co-occurring TCRs were grouped using DBSCAN, with TCRdist sequence similarity added in when clustering inside HLA-allele-positive subsets. Repertoires with fewer than 30,000 or more than 120,000 public chains, plus five repertoires with anomalous nucleotide sharing, were excluded from co-occurrence clustering. TCRdb retrieved this table from immuneACCESS and kept in-frame rearrangements only. Not all clones are present; in checked studies, unresolved V genes account for under half, and no reason is known for the remainder. From that table come the V and J calls and clone size; the DNA was used to work out D and trimming. This sample lists over 75,000 clones; about three quarters were detected once. The ten largest clones capture roughly 6% of the sample.

The cohort consisted of 600 to 750 healthy bone marrow donors. All cohort members were sampled while nominally healthy, although unrecorded immune exposures were likely present. The donor was CMV seronegative and belonged to the group of 352 seronegative cohort members. A peripheral blood sample was provided by each donor, and peripheral blood mononuclear cells were used for TCR beta sequencing. The Qiagen DNeasy Blood Extraction Kit was used to extract genomic DNA from the blood cell samples. This clonotype was sampled from a female donor in good health and CMV-seronegative. The sequencing input was PBMCs.

The DNA is TGTGCCAGCAGTTTATCGATGGGGGGACAGCCCACAGATACGCAGTATTTT. Its protein product is CASSLSMGGQPTDTQYF. The rearranged chain carries TRBV27 and TRBJ2-3; TRBD1 could be the D gene, as 7 bases match. V lost 0 bases and J lost 2 bases; the stretch between them is 15 bases long. CDR1 MNHEY and CDR2 SMNVEV were looked up in the germline V gene (reference sequence). Counted from cysteine to phenylalanine, this CDR3 has 17 amino acids. Only the CDR3 part of the read is kept: 51 bases, read in frame from the first base.